This T cell receptor beta chain was recovered during a study of T cells after yellow fever vaccination. Overall study findings and caveats: Abundant bulk-derived clonotypes could contaminate FACS-sorted repertoires.

The CDR3 length is 17 residues. Germline V CDR1 and CDR2: SGHRS, YFSETQ. Germline trimming cut 0 bases from V and 1 base from J; bases unmatched to any gene: 8. 5'RACE template switching added a universal primer site and UMIs to TCR cDNA. TCRdb recomputed calls from the 5' RACE reads with MiXCR, one row per CDR3 protein. This repertoire shows approximately 180,000 distinct CDR3 sequences, approximately 6.2% found once; its top ten account for 2.9%. This clonotype has a handful of counts. No antigen is known for it. The starting material was CD4+ T cells sorted from PBMCs, obtained on the day of the first yellow fever vaccination. This sequence was found in a man aged 18 to 29 who received the YFV17D yellow fever vaccine. J is TRBJ1-1 and V is TRBV5-1; TRBD1 matches 8 bases. The CDR3 DNA sequence: TGCGCCAGCAGCTTGGGCCAGGGGGCAACGGGGAACACTGAAGCTTTCTTT. Amino acids: CASSLGQGATGNTEAFF.